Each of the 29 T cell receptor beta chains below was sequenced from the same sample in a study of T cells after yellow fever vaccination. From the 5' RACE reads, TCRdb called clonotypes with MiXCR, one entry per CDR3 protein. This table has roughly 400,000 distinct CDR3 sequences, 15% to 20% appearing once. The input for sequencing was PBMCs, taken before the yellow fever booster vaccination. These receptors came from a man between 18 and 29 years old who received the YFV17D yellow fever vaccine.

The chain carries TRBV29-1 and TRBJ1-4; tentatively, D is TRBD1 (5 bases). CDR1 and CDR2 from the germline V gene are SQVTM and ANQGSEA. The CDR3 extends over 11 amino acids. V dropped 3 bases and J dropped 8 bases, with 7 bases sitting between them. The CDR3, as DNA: TGCAGCGTTGATCGGGGGGAAAAACTGTTTTTT. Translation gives CSVDRGEKLFF.

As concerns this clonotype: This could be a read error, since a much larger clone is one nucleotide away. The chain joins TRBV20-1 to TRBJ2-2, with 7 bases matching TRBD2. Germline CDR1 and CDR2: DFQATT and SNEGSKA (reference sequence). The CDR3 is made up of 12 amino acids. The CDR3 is CSASPSGRELIF. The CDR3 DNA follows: TGCAGTGCTAGTCCTAGCGGCCGGGAGCTGATTTTT.

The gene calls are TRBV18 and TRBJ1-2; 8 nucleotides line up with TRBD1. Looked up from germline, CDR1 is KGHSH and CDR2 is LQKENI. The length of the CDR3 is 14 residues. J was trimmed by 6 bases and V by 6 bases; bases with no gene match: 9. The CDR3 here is CASSPGQGYDGYTF. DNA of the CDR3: TGTGCCAGCTCGCCAGGACAGGGATATGATGGCTACACCTTC.

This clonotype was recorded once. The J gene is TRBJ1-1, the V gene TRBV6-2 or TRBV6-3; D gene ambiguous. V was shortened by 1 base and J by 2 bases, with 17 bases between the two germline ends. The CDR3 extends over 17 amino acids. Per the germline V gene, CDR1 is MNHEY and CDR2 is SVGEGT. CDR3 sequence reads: CASSYYIPFGGNTEAFF. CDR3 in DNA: TGTGCCAGCAGTTACTACATCCCTTTTGGCGGTAACACTGAAGCTTTCTTT.

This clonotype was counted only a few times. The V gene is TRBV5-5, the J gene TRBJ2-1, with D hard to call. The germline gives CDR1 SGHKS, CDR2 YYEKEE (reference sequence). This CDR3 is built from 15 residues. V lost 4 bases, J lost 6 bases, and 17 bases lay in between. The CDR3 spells CASSPVRAYSNEQFF. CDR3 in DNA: TGTGCCAGCAGCCCGGTAAGGGCCTATTCCAATGAGCAGTTCTTC.

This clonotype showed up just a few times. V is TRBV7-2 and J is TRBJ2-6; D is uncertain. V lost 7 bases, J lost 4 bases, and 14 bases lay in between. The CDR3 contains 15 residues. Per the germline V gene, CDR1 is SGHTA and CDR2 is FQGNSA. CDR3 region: CASTPLASGANVLTF. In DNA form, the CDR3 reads TGTGCCAGCACCCCTTTGGCCTCCGGGGCCAACGTCCTGACTTTC.

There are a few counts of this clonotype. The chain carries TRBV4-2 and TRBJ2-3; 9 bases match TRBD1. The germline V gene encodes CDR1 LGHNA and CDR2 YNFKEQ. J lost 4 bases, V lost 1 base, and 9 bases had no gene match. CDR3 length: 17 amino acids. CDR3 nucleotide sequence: TGTGCCAGCAGCCAAGGCGGGGACAGGGTTCTTGCAGATACGCAGTATTTT. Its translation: CASSQGGDRVLADTQYF.

In DNA, the CDR3 is TGCAGTGCTATAGGCCTGGGACAGGGAGATACGCAGTATTTT. It is translated as CSAIGLGQGDTQYF. J is TRBJ2-3 and V is TRBV20-1; 9 bases agree with TRBD1. J lost 5 bases, V lost 4 bases, and 7 bases had no gene match. The V gene's germline CDR1 is DFQATT and CDR2 SNEGSKA (reference sequence). This CDR3 comprises 14 residues.

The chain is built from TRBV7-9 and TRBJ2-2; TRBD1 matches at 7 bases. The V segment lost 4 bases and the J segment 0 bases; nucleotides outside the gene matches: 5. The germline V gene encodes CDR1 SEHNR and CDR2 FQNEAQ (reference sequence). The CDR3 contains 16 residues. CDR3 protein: CASSSATGTNTGELFF. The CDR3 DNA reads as TGTGCCAGCAGCTCGGCGACAGGGACGAACACCGGGGAGCTGTTTTTT.

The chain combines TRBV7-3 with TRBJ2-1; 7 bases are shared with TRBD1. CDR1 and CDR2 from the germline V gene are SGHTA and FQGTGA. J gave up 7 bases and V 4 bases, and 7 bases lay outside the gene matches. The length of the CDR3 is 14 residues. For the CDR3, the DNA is TGTGCCAGCAGCTACCGGGACAGTTGGAATGAGCAGTTCTTC. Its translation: CASSYRDSWNEQFF.

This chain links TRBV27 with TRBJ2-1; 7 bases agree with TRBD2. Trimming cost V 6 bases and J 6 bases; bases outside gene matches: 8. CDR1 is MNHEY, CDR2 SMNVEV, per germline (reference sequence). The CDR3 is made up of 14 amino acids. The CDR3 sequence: CASSLVAGVNEQFF. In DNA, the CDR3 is TGTGCCAGCAGCCTTGTCGCGGGGGTCAATGAGCAGTTCTTC.

DNA of the CDR3: TGTGCCAGCAGCTTAGATACGACAGCAGCTTTCTTT. This gives the protein CASSLDTTAAFF. This sequence joins TRBV7-2 and TRBJ1-1; D is perhaps TRBD1 (5 bases). Trimming removed 1 base at V and 10 bases at J, with 10 bases between. The CDR3 extends over 12 amino acids. Germline V lookup: CDR1 SGHTA, CDR2 FQGNSA.

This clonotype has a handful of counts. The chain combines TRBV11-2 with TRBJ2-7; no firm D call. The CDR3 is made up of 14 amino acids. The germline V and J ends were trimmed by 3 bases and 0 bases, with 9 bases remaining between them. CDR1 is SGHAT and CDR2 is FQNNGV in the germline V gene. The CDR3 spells CASSFSWSSYEQYF. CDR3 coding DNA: TGTGCCAGCAGCTTTAGCTGGAGCTCCTACGAGCAGTACTTC.

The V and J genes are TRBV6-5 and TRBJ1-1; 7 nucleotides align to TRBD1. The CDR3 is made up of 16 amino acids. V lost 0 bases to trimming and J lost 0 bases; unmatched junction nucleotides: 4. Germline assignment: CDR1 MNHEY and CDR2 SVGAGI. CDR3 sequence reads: CASSYSRQGMNTEAFF. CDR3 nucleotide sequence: TGTGCCAGCAGTTACTCCCGACAGGGAATGAACACTGAAGCTTTCTTT.

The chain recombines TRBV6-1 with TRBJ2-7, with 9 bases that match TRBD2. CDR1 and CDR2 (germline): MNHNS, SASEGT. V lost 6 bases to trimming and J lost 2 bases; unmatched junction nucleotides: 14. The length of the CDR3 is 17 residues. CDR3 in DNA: TGTGCCAGCAGCCTCTTATCCGCGGGGGGGGTCGCCTACGAGCAGTACGTC. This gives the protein CASSLLSAGGVAYEQYV.

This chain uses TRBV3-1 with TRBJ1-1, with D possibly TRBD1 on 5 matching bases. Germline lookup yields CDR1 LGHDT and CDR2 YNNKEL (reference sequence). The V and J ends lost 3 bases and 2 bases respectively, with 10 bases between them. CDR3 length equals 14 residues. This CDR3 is CASSHGHINTEAFF. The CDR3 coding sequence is TGTGCCAGCAGCCACGGACATATAAACACTGAAGCTTTCTTT.

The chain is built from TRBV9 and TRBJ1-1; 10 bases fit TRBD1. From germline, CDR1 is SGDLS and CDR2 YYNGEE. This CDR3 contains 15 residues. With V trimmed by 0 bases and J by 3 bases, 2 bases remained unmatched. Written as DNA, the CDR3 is TGTGCCAGCAGCGTAGCGGGACAGGGGCACACTGAAGCTTTCTTT. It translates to CASSVAGQGHTEAFF. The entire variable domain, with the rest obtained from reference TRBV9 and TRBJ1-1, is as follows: DSGVTQTPKHLITATGQRVTLRCSPRSGDLSVYWYQQSLDQGLQFLIQYYNGEERAKGNILERFSAQQFPDLHSELNLSSLELGDSALYFCASSVAGQGHTEAFFGQGTRLTVV.

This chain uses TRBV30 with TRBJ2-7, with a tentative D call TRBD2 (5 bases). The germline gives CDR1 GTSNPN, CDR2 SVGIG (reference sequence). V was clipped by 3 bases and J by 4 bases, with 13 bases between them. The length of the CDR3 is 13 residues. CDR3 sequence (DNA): TGTGCCTGGAGCTCGGGAATACCTTACGAGCAGTACTTC. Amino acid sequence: CAWSSGIPYEQYF.

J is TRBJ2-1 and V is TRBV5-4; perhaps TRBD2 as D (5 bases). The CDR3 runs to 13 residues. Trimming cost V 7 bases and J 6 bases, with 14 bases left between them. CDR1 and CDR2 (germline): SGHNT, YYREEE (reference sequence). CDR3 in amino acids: CASLASGSNEQFF. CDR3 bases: TGTGCCAGCCTTGCTTCGGGAAGCAATGAGCAGTTCTTC.

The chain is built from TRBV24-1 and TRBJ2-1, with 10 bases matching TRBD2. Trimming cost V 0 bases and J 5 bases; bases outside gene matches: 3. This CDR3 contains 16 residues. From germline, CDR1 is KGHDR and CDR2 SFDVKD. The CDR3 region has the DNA TGTGCCACCAGTGATTTGAGCGGGGGGGAACACAATGAGCAGTTCTTC. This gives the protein CATSDLSGGEHNEQFF.

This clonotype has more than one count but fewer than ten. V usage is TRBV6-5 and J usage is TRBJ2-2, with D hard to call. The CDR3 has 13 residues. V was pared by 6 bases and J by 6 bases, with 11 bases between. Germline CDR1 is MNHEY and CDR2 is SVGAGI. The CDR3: CASRVHFAGELFF. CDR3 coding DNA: TGTGCCAGCAGAGTACATTTCGCCGGGGAGCTGTTTTTT.

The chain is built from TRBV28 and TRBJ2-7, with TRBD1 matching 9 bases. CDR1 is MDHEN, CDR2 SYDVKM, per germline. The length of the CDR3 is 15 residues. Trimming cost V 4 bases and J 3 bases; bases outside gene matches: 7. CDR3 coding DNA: TGTGCCAGCAGTTCACCGGGACAGGGATACTACGAGCAGTACGTC. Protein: CASSSPGQGYYEQYV.

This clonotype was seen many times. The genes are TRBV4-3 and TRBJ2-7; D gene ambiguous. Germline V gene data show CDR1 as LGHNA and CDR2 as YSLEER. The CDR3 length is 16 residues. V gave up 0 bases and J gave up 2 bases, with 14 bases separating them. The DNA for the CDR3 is TGCGCCAGCAGCCAAGAAACCGACGGTACTACCTACGAGCAGTACGTC. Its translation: CASSQETDGTTYEQYV.

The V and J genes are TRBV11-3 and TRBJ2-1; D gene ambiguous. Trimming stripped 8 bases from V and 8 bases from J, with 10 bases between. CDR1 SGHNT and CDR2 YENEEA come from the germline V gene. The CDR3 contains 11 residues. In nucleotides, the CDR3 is TGTGCCAGCGGCATCCGCGATGAGCAGTTCTTC. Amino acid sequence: CASGIRDEQFF.

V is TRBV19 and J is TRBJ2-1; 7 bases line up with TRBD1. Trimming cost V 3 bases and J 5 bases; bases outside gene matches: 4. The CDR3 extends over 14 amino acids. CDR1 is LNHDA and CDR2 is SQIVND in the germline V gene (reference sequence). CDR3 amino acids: CASSMNRGHNEQFF. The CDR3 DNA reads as TGTGCCAGTAGTATGAACAGGGGCCACAATGAGCAGTTCTTC.

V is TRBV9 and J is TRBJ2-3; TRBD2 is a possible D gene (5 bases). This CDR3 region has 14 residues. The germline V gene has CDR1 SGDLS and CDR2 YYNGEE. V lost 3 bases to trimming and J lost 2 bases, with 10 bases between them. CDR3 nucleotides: TGTGCCAGCAGCGGGGGAGATTACACAGATACGCAGTATTTT. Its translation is CASSGGDYTDTQYF.

The CDR3 coding sequence is TGTGCCAGCAGTTTACTGGCGGCTAGCGGGGGGCACTGGGAGCAGTACTTC. It is translated as CASSLLAASGGHWEQYF. The chain uses TRBV27 and TRBJ2-7, with 11 bases lining up with TRBD2. The CDR3 spans 17 residues. Germline CDR1 MNHEY, CDR2 SMNVEV (reference sequence). J was trimmed by 7 bases and V by 2 bases; bases with no gene match: 13.

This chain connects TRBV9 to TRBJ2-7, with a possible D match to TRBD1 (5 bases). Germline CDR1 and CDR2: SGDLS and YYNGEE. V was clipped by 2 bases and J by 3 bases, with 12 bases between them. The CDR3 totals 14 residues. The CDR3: CASSVLPQGYEQYF. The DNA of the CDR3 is TGTGCCAGCAGCGTTTTGCCTCAGGGCTACGAGCAGTACTTC.

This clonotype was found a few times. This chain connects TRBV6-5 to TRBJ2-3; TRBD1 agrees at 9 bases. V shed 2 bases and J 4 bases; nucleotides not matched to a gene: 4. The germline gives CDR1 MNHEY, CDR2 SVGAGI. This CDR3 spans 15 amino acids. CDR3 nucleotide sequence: TGTGCCAGCAGTTACGGGACAGGGTTAGCAGATACGCAGTATTTT. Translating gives CASSYGTGLADTQYF.